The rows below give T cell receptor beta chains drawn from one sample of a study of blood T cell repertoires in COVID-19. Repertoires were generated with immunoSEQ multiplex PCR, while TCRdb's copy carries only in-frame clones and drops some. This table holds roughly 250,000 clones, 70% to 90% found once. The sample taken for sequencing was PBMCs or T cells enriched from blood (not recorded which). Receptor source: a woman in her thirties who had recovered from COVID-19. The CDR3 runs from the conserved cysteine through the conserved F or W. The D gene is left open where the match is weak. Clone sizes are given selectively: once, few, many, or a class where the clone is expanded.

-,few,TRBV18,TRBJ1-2,CASSPAFTYGYTF,TGTGCCAGCTCACCAGCATTCACATATGGCTACACCTTC
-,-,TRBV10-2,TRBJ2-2,CAAGDTSYTGELFF,TGCGCCGCCGGGGACACCTCTTACACCGGGGAGCTGTTTTTT
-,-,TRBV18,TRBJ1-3,CASSPDSGSGNTIYF,TGTGCCAGCTCACCAGACAGCGGGTCTGGAAACACCATATATTTT
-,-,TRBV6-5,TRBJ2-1,CASSYGRLREQFF,TGTGCCAGCAGTTACGGGCGTCTCAGGGAGCAGTTCTTC
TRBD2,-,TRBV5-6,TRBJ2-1,CASSLVRSGLAGLHEQFF,TGTGCCAGCAGCTTGGTAAGGTCGGGACTAGCGGGACTACATGAGCAGTTCTTC
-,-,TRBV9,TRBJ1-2,CASSPHTGPMNYGYTF,TGTGCCAGCAGCCCCCACACAGGGCCTATGAACTATGGCTACACCTTC
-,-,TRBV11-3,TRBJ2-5,CASSSLPTGLQTQYF,TGTGCCAGCAGCTCGCTACCTACAGGGTTGCAGACCCAGTACTTC
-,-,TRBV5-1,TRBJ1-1,CASSLDRNTEAFF,TGCGCCAGCAGCTTAGACAGGAACACTGAAGCTTTCTTT
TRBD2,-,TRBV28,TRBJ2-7,CASSGRGRWREEQYF,TGTGCCAGCAGTGGGAGGGGACGGTGGCGCGAGGAGCAGTACTTC
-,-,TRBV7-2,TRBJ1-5,CASSSGYAQPQHF,TGTGCCAGCAGCTCAGGGTACGCTCAGCCCCAGCATTTT
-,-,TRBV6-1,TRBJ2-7,CASSATGYYEQYF,TGTGCCAGCAGTGCGACAGGATACTACGAGCAGTACTTC
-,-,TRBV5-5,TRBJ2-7,CASSLQGAVPYEQYF,TGTGCCAGCAGCTTACAGGGTGCCGTTCCCTACGAGCAGTACTTC
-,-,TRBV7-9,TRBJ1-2,CASSLVGPSWQENGYTF,TGTGCCAGCAGCTTAGTGGGTCCGTCGTGGCAGGAAAATGGCTACACCTTC
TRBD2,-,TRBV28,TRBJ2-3,CASSLLLAAAAGNTDTQYF,TGTGCCAGCAGCCTATTGCTGGCTGCGGCAGCGGGGAACACAGATACGCAGTATTTT
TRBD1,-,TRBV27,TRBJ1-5,CASTPLGTGGINQPQHF,TGTGCCAGCACCCCCCTAGGGACAGGGGGAATCAATCAGCCCCAGCATTTT
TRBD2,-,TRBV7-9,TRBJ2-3,CASSRLAGDDTQYF,TGTGCCAGCAGCCGACTAGCGGGAGATGATACGCAGTATTTT
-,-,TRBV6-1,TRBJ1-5,CASSEYGGNNQPQHF,TGTGCCAGCAGTGAATACGGAGGGAATAATCAGCCCCAGCATTTT
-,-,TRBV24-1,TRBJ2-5,CATSDLGSGETQYF,TGTGCCACCAGTGATTTGGGCAGTGGAGAGACCCAGTACTTC
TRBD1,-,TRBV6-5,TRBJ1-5,CASSWTGDSNQPQHF,TGTGCCAGCAGCTGGACAGGGGATAGCAATCAGCCCCAGCATTTT
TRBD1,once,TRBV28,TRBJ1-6,CASSSRFRTGSDSPLHF,TGTGCCAGCAGTTCACGTTTTCGGACAGGTTCGGACTCACCCCTCCACTTT
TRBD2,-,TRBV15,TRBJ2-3,CATSSTGRGGTDTQYF,TGTGCCACCAGCTCCACCGGGCGGGGGGGCACAGATACGCAGTATTTT
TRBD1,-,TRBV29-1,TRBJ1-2,CSVVGTGGYGYTF,TGCAGCGTTGTTGGGACAGGGGGCTATGGCTACACCTTC
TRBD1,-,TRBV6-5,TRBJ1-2,CASTRDRVINYGYTF,TGTGCCAGCACCCGGGACAGAGTCATAAACTATGGCTACACCTTC
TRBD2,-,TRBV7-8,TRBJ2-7,CASHFLAGESNEQYF,TGTGCCAGCCACTTTTTAGCGGGGGAATCTAACGAGCAGTACTTC
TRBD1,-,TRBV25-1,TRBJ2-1,CASAKLDRGFNEQFF,TGTGCCAGCGCCAAACTGGACAGGGGTTTTAATGAGCAGTTCTTC
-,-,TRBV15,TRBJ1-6,CATSRGASSYNSPLHF,TGTGCCACCAGCAGAGGTGCGAGCTCCTATAATTCACCCCTCCACTTT
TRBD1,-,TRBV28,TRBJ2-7,CASSGTGGAYEQYF,TGTGCCAGCAGTGGGACAGGGGGGGCCTACGAGCAGTACTTC
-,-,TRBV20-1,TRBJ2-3,CSASTRDSKITDTQYF,TGCAGTGCTAGTACGCGGGACAGCAAAATCACAGATACGCAGTATTTT
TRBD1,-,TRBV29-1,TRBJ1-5,CSVGPGQGRNQPQHF,TGCAGCGTTGGACCTGGACAGGGTCGTAATCAGCCCCAGCATTTT
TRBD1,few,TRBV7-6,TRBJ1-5,CASSFRADRVNQPQHF,TGTGCCAGCAGCTTTCGAGCCGACAGGGTCAATCAGCCCCAGCATTTT
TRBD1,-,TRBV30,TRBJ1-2,CARTGRKGGYTF,TGTGCCCGGACAGGCCGCAAAGGCGGCTACACCTTC
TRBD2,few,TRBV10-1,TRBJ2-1,CASSEAGSGGYNEQFF,TGCGCCAGCAGTGAAGCGGGTAGCGGGGGGTACAATGAGCAGTTCTTC
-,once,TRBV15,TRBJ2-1,CATSRERMSGNEQFF,TGTGCCACCAGCAGAGAAAGAATGAGCGGCAATGAGCAGTTCTTC
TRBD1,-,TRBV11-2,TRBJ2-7,CASSYDRDYEQYF,TGTGCCAGCAGCTACGACAGGGACTACGAGCAGTACTTC
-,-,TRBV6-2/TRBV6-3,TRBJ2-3,CASSYSPRNTQYF,TGTGCCAGCAGTTATTCGCCGAGGAATACGCAGTATTTT
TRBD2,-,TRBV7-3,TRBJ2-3,CASSRLAGTPLGTDTQYF,TGTGCCAGCAGCCGACTAGCGGGAACCCCTTTAGGAACAGATACGCAGTATTTT
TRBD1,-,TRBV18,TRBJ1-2,CASSPGQGILDGYTF,TGTGCCAGCTCCCCGGGACAGGGCATCCTTGATGGCTACACCTTC